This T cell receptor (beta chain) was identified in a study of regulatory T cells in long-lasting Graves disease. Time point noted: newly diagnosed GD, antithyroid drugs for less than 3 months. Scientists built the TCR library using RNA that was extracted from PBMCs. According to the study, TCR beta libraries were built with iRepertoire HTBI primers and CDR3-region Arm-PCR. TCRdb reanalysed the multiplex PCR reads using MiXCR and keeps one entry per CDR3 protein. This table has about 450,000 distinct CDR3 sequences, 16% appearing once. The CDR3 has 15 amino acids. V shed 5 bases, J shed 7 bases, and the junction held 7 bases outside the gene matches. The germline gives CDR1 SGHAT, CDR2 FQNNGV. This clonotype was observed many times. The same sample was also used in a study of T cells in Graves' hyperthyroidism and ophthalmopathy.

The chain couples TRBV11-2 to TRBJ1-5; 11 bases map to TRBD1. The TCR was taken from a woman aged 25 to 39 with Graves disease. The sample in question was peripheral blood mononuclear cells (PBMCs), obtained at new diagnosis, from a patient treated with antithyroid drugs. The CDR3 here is CASSRTGGAGQPQHF. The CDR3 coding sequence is TGTGCCAGCAGCAGGACAGGGGGCGCAGGGCAGCCCCAGCATTTT.